Below, 17 T cell receptor beta chains from the same sample are listed, as sequenced in a study of blood T cells in healthy people across ages. Next came a second PCR, run for about 6 to 11 cycles, which used a sample-barcoded 5' primer along with a J-beta primer mix. TCRdb itself ran the 5' RACE reads through MiXCR, one entry per CDR3 protein. The sample lists about 1.8 million distinct CDR3 sequences, 49% occurring once. Sequencing was carried out using blood. The receptors stem from a woman between 40 and 55 years old in good health.

This clonotype was recorded a few times. The genes are TRBV15 and TRBJ2-3; 14 bases are a match to TRBD2. The germline gives CDR1 LNHNV, CDR2 YYDKDF (reference sequence). V shed 4 bases, J shed 0 bases, and the junction held 6 bases outside the gene matches. The CDR3 is 18 residues long. The CDR3 is CATSKTGTSGGSTDTQYF. CDR3 DNA: TGTGCCACCAGCAAAACTGGGACTAGCGGGGGTAGCACAGATACGCAGTATTTT.

The J gene is TRBJ1-2, the V gene TRBV6-4; tentative D call: TRBD1 (6 bases). This CDR3 comprises 14 residues. Trimming removed 7 bases at V and 8 bases at J, with 20 bases between. Germline V gives CDR1 MRHNA, CDR2 SNTAGT. The CDR3 is CASTKEQGIGGYTF. The DNA of the CDR3 is TGTGCCAGCACCAAGGAACAGGGAATAGGAGGCTACACCTTC.

This clonotype was detected only once. The V and J genes are TRBV25-1 and TRBJ1-2; 7 bases fit TRBD1. The CDR3 consists of 12 residues. V lost 2 bases, J lost 12 bases, and 6 bases stayed unmatched. The germline V gene encodes CDR1 MGHDK and CDR2 SYGVNS. CDR3 region: CASSETGQIHTF. CDR3 DNA: TGTGCCAGCAGTGAAACGGGACAGATCCACACCTTC.

The chain is built from TRBV7-2 and TRBJ2-2; D is unresolved. Germline V gives CDR1 SGHTA, CDR2 FQGNSA. This CDR3 has 14 residues. Trimming left V 7 bases short and J 2 bases short, with 11 bases between. CDR3 nucleotides: TGTGCCAGCACCGTAGGCAGCAACACCGGGGAGCTGTTTTTT. Its translation is CASTVGSNTGELFF.

The chain links TRBV3-1 to TRBJ2-5; unclear D gene. The germline V and J ends were trimmed by 2 bases and 12 bases, with 16 bases remaining between them. The CDR3 totals 13 residues. The germline CDR1 and CDR2 sequences are LGHDT and YNNKEL (reference sequence). CDR3 sequence: CASSQNSLTQEYF. The CDR3 bases are TGTGCCAGCAGCCAAAACTCCCTGACTCAAGAGTACTTC.

The J gene is TRBJ2-7, the V gene TRBV7-2; D may be TRBD1 or TRBD2 (5 bases each). Germline lookup yields CDR1 SGHTA and CDR2 FQGNSA. Trimming left V 0 bases short and J 4 bases short, with 16 bases between. This CDR3 region has 16 residues. The CDR3 DNA reads TGTGCCAGCAGCTTAGCTGGGACCGAGGGCCCATACGAGCAGTACTTC. Translated: CASSLAGTEGPYEQYF.

This clonotype was recorded once. A much bigger clone sits one base away, suggesting this may be a read error. The chain carries TRBV3-1 and TRBJ2-7; the D gene is possibly TRBD2 (5 bases). Germline-derived CDR1 and CDR2 are LGHDT and YNNKEL (reference sequence). This CDR3 has 12 amino acids. V gave up 1 base and J gave up 12 bases, with 13 bases separating them. The CDR3 DNA reads as TGTGCCAGCAGCCAAGTATGGGAGACCCGGTACTTC. It is translated as CASSQVWETRYF.

V is TRBV6-5 and J is TRBJ1-2, with unresolved D. Germline V CDR1 and CDR2: MNHEY, SVGAGI. V lost 0 bases to trimming and J lost 0 bases, with 14 bases between them. The CDR3 spans 17 residues. The CDR3 nucleotides read TGTGCCAGCAGTTACTCGAGGAGTCGGGTGGCTAACTATGGCTACACCTTC. It translates to CASSYSRSRVANYGYTF.

V usage is TRBV29-1 and J usage is TRBJ2-2; D call uncertain. The CDR3 is made up of 11 amino acids. With 0 bases removed from V and 9 bases from J, the gap between germline ends came to 5 bases. Germline V gene data show CDR1 as SQVTM and CDR2 as ANQGSEA. CDR3: CSVEDQWELFF. CDR3 DNA sequence: TGCAGCGTTGAAGATCAATGGGAGCTGTTTTTT.

This clonotype was picked up many times. The rearrangement links TRBV7-3 to TRBJ2-1; D might be TRBD2 (5 bases). The germline CDR1 and CDR2 sequences are SGHTA and FQGTGA. The CDR3 has 16 residues. Trimming stripped 6 bases from V and 4 bases from J, with 19 bases between. CDR3 in DNA: TGTGCCAGCAGGGATATTTCAGGAGGCGGTTACAATGAGCAGTTCTTC. It is translated as CASRDISGGGYNEQFF. Full variable domain (rest looked up from reference TRBV7-3 and TRBJ2-1): GAGVSQTPSNKVTEKGKYVELRCDPISGHTALYWYRQSLGQGPEFLIYFQGTGAADDSGLPNDRFFAVRPEGSVSTLKIQRTERGDSAVYLCASRDISGGGYNEQFFGPGTRLTVL.

The gene calls are TRBV29-1 and TRBJ2-1; 11 bases are a match to TRBD2. Trimming cost V 1 base and J 5 bases; bases outside gene matches: 4. Per germline, CDR1 SQVTM and CDR2 ANQGSEA. The CDR3 has 15 residues. CDR3 nucleotide sequence: TGCAGCGTTGAAGGGGCGACTAGCGGGGACAATGAGCAGTTCTTC. It specifies CSVEGATSGDNEQFF.

The table lists this clonotype with a few counts. The chain has TRBV20-1 and TRBJ2-3, with 12 bases identical to TRBD2. Unmatched junction bases numbered 5, after V lost 6 bases and J lost 1 base. Germline V gene sequence: CDR1 DFQATT, CDR2 SNEGSKA (reference sequence). The CDR3 is made up of 15 amino acids. The CDR3 protein is CSASGLAGRTDTQYF. CDR3 coding DNA: TGCAGTGCCTCGGGACTAGCGGGCCGCACAGATACGCAGTATTTT.

The genes are TRBV6-5 and TRBJ1-5; perhaps TRBD1 as D (5 bases). Trimming took 10 bases from V and 3 from J, leaving 19 bases between them. The CDR3 runs 15 residues. From germline, CDR1 is MNHEY and CDR2 SVGAGI. CDR3 protein: CATSPRGLDNQPQHF. The CDR3 DNA follows: TGTGCCACCTCGCCGAGGGGACTCGACAATCAGCCCCAGCATTTT.

This clonotype has just one count. In DNA form, the CDR3 reads TGCAGTGCTAGAGAGACAGGGGCCCGGAGGGGCATTCAGTACTTC. Translated, it gives CSARETGARRGIQYF. V is TRBV20-1 and J is TRBJ2-7; 8 bases align to TRBD1. The J call could be wrong; TRBJ2-4 is a better fit for the DNA end. This CDR3 has 15 amino acids. Germline CDR1 and CDR2: DFQATT and SNEGSKA (reference sequence).

CDR3: CSVRGRGDQPQHF. The CDR3 DNA reads as TGCAGCGTCCGGGGGCGAGGGGATCAGCCCCAGCATTTT. The chain carries TRBV29-1 and TRBJ1-5; tentatively, D is TRBD1 (6 bases). Trimming shortened V by 6 bases and J by 5 bases, and 14 bases separated the two germline ends. CDR1 and CDR2 from the germline V gene are SQVTM and ANQGSEA. The CDR3 loop spans 13 amino acids.

V is TRBV5-6 and J is TRBJ2-2; a possible D gene is TRBD1 (5 bases). V was trimmed by 0 bases and J by 1 base, leaving 16 bases between them. Germline CDR1 is SGHDT and CDR2 is YYEEEE. The CDR3 sequence is 18 residues long. The DNA of the CDR3 is TGTGCCAGCAGCTTGGTGGCAGGGCCCATGGAGAACACCGGGGAGCTGTTTTTT. Its translation: CASSLVAGPMENTGELFF.

This chain links TRBV27 with TRBJ2-3; TRBD1 might be the D (5 bases). V was trimmed by 3 bases and J by 1 base, leaving 14 bases between them. The CDR3 is 16 amino acids. Germline V gives CDR1 MNHEY, CDR2 SMNVEV (reference sequence). The CDR3 coding sequence is TGTGCCAGCAGTTTGGTCCGACAGATTCGCACAGATACGCAGTATTTT. The encoded protein is CASSLVRQIRTDTQYF.